Reported below is one T cell receptor beta chain. Its cognate antigen is unknown. The data were taken from a study of CD8 T cells in ankylosing spondylitis. Study-level points and caveats: One TCR beta motif, made up of seven to nine highly homologous variants, appeared characteristic of ankylosing spondylitis blood. With a CD8+ phenotype, disease-linked clones were relatively rare in peripheral blood. Clones tied to disease were said to be significantly enriched in matched ankylosing spondylitis synovial fluid. Previous work reported some of these motif variants in the synovial fluid and blood of reactive arthritis.

Trimming removed 8 bases from V and 3 bases from J, with 10 bases in between. The CDR3 is made up of 13 amino acids. Germline loops: CDR1 MNHNS, CDR2 SASEGT. Quantitative 5'-RACE with molecular barcodes was used to make the TCR beta libraries. TCRdb recomputed calls from the 5' RACE reads with MiXCR, one row per CDR3 protein. The top ten clones hold roughly 30% of a sample with 130,000 or so distinct CDR3 sequences, about a sixth of them seen once. This sequence originates from a male donor with ankylosing spondylitis. The sample consisted of blood, either unsorted or a sorted T cell fraction (not recorded which). The chain recombines TRBV6-1 with TRBJ2-2; D might be TRBD1 (5 bases). The CDR3 protein is CASQGSHTGELFF. CDR3 in DNA: TGTGCCAGCCAGGGTTCCCACACCGGGGAGCTGTTTTTT.